This is a list of T cell receptor beta chains from one sample in a study of Graves' ophthalmopathy and Graves' hyperthyroidism. TCRdb ran MiXCR on the multiplex PCR reads and lists one entry per CDR3 protein. The sample comprises hundreds of thousands of distinct CDR3 sequences, 45% to 55% of which are singletons, and around 47% rests with the top ten. The source material was peripheral blood. The source of these receptors is an adult man with Graves' ophthalmopathy. Each CDR3 is given with its conserved first and last residue. Fields, in order: clone size, J gene, V gene, D gene, CDR3 DNA, CDR3 protein. The D gene is left open where the match is weak. Not every row has a clone size; where given, it reads once, few, many or a size class.

NA,TRBJ1-4,TRBV6-1,NA,TGTGCCACCTACAGAGCAACTAATGAAAAACTGTTTTTT,CATYRATNEKLFF
few,TRBJ1-6,TRBV18,NA,TGTGCCAGCTCACCACCGGCCTTGGGATCACCCCTCCACTTT,CASSPPALGSPLHF
NA,TRBJ2-7,TRBV20-1,TRBD1,TGCAGTGCTAAGACAGGACAGGGTGCAGAGCAGTACTTC,CSAKTGQGAEQYF
many,TRBJ2-7,TRBV5-1,TRBD1,TGTGCCAGCAGCTTGGGACAGAGCTCCTACGAGCAGTACTTC,CASSLGQSSYEQYF
NA,TRBJ1-2,TRBV29-1,TRBD1,TGCAGCGCCCGGGACAGGCGTCTTAACTATGGCTACACCTTC,CSARDRRLNYGYTF
NA,TRBJ1-2,TRBV20-1,NA,TGCAGTGCTAGAGACATTCTCGGCTATGGCTACACCTTC,CSARDILGYGYTF
many,TRBJ1-5,TRBV10-3,NA,TGTGCCATCAGTGAGGGGGGCAGCAATCAGCCCCAGCATTTT,CAISEGGSNQPQHF
few,TRBJ1-1,TRBV5-5,NA,TGTGCCAGCAGCTTGGCCGGATACACTGAAGCTTTCTTT,CASSLAGYTEAFF
NA,TRBJ1-1,TRBV7-4,NA,TGTGCCAGCAGCTTCCCCAGTCCGAACACAAAAGCTTTCTTT,CASSFPSPNTKAFF
NA,TRBJ2-7,TRBV10-3,TRBD2,TGTGCCAGTCCTTCAGGGAGGGCTCCCTACGAGCAGTACTTC,CASPSGRAPYEQYF
NA,TRBJ1-1,TRBV29-1,NA,TGCAGCGCCAGGGGTTTAGGCCAAATGAACACTGAAGCTTTCTTT,CSARGLGQMNTEAFF
many,TRBJ1-2,TRBV29-1,NA,TGCAGCGTTGAGACAGGTGCGGTCGGCTACACCTTC,CSVETGAVGYTF
many,TRBJ1-2,TRBV7-9,NA,TGTGCCAGCAGGGCGAACCTTAACTATGGCTACACCTTC,CASRANLNYGYTF